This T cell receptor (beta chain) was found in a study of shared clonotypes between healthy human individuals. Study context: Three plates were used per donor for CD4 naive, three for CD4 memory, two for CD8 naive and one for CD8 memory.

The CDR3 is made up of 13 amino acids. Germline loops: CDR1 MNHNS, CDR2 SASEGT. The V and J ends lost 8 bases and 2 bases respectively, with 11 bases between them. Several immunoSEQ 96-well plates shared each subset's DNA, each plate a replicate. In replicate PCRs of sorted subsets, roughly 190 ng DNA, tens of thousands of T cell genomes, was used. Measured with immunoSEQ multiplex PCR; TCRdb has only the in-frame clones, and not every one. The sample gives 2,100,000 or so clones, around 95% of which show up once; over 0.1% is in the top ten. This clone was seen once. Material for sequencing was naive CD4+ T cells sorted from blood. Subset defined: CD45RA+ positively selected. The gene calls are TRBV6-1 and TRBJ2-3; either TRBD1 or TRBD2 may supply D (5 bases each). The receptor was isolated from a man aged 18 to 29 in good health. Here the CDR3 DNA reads TGTGCCAGCGGGGGAACGGCCACAGATACGCAGTATTTT. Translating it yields CASGGTATDTQYF.